Included here is one T cell receptor (beta chain) sequence, with context. Its antigen is still unknown. This sample is drawn from a study of T cells in localized non-small cell lung cancer. General study results and limits: Uninvolved nearby lung showed the greatest T cell clonality, exceeding that found in tumor. Out of the top 100 tumor clones, a median around 60 were seen in adjacent lung. Because researchers sequenced only one region of the tumor, heterogeneity is still possible.

From germline, CDR1 is MNHNS and CDR2 SASEGT. This CDR3 has 12 amino acids. V gave up 8 bases and J gave up 2 bases, with 9 bases separating them. Some clones are missing from TCRdb's copy, which holds only in-frame ones; the method was immunoSEQ multiplex PCR. The repertoire holds 45,000 or so clones, with 81% as singletons. This receptor was taken from a man aged 35-69 years with stage III lung adenocarcinoma. The V call is TRBV6-1, the J call TRBJ1-2; D is undetermined. The source material was peripheral blood mononuclear cells, sampled before any cancer treatment. The chain's CDR3 is CASAVGNYGYTF. Written as DNA, the CDR3 is TGTGCCAGCGCCGTCGGAAACTATGGCTACACCTTC.